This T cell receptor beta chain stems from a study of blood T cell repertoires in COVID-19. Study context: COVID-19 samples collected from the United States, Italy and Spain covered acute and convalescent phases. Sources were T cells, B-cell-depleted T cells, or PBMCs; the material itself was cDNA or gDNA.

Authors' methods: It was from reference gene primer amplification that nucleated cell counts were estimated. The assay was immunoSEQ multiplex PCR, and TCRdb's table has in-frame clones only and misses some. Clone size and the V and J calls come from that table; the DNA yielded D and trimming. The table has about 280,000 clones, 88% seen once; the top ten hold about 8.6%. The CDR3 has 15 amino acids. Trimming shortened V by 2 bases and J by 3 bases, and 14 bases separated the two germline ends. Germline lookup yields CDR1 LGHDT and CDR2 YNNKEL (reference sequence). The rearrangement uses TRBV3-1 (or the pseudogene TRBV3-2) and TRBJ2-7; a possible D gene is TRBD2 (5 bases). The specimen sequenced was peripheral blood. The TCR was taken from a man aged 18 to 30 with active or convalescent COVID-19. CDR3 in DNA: TGTGCCAGCAGCCAAAGCACTCGGGGTCACTACGAGCAGTACTTC. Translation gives CASSQSTRGHYEQYF.